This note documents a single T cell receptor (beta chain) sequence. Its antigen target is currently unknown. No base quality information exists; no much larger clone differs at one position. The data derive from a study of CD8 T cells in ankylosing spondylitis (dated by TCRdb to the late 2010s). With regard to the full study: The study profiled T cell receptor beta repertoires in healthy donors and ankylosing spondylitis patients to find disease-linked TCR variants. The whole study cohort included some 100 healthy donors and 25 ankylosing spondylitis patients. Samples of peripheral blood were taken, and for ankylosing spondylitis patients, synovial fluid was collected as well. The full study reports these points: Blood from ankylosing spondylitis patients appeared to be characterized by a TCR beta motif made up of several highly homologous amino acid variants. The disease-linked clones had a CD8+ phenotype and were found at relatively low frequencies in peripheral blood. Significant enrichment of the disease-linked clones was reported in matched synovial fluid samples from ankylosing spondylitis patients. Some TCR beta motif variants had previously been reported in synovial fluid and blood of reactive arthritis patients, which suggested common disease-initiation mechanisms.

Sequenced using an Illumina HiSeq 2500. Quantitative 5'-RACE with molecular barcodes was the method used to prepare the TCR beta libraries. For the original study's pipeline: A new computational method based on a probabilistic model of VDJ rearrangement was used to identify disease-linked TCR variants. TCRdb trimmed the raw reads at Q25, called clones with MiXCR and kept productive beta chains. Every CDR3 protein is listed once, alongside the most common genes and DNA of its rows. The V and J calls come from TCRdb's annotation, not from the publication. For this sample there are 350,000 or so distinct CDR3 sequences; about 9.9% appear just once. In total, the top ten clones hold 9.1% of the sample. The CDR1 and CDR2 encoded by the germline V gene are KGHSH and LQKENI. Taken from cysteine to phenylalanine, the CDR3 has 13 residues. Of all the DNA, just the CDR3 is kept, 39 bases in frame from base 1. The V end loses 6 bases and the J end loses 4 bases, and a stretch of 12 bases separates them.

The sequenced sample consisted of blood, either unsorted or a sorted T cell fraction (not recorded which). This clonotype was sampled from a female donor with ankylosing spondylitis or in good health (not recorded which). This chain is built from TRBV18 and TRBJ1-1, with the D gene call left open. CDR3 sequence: CASSPAMATEAFF. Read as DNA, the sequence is TGTGCCAGCTCGCCGGCAATGGCCACTGAAGCTTTCTTT.